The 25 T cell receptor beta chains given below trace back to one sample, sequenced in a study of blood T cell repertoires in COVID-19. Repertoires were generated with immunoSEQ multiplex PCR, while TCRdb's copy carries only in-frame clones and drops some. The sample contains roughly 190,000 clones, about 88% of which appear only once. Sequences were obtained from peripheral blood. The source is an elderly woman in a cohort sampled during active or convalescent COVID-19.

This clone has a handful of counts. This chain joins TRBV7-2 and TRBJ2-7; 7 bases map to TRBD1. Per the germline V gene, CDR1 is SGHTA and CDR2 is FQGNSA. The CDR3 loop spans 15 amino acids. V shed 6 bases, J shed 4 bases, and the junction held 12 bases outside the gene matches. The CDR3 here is CASSVGQDPLYEQYV. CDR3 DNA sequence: TGTGCCAGCAGTGTTGGACAGGACCCTTTGTACGAGCAGTACGTC.

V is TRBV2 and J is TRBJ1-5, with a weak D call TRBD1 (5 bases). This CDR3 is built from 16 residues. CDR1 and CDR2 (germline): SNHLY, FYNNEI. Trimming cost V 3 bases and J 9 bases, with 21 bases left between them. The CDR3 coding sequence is TGTGCCAGCAGTGAGTCCTTAACTGCAGCGGGGGGGCCCCAGCATTTT. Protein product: CASSESLTAAGGPQHF.

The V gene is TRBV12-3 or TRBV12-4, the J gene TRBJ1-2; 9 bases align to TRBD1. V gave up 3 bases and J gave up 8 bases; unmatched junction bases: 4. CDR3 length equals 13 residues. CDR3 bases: TGTGCCAGCAGTTTGACAGGGGGAGAGGGCTACACCTTC. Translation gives CASSLTGGEGYTF.

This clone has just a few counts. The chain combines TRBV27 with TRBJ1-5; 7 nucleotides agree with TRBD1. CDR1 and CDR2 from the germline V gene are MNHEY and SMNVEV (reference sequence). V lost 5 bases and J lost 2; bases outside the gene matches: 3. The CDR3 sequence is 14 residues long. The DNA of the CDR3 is TGTGCCAGCAGTAACAGGGGAGGCAATCAGCCCCAGCATTTT. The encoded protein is CASSNRGGNQPQHF.

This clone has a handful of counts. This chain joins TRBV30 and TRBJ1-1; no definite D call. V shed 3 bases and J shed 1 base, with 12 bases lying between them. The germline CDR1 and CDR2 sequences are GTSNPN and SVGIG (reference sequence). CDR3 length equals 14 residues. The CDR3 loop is CAWRFSGKNTEAFF. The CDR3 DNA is TGTGCCTGGAGATTCTCGGGGAAGAACACTGAAGCTTTCTTT. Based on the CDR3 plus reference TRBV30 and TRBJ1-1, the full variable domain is SQTIHQWPATLVQPVGSPLSLECTVEGTSNPNLYWYRQAAGRGLQLLFYSVGIGQISSEVPQNLSASRPQDRQFILSSKKLLLSDSGFYLCAWRFSGKNTEAFFGQGTRLTVV.

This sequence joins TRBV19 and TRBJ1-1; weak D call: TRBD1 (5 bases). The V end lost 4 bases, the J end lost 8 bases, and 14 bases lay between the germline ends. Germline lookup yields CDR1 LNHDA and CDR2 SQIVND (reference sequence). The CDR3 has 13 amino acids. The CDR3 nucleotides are TGTGCCAGTAGTACCAATAGGGGTACCGAAGCTTTCTTT. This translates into CASSTNRGTEAFF.

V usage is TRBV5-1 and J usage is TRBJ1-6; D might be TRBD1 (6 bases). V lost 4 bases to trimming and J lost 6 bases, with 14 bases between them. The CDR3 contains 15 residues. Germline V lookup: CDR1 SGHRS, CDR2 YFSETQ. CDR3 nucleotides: TGCGCCAGCAGCCCGGACAGCCGCTTTAATTCACCCCTCCACTTT. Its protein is CASSPDSRFNSPLHF.

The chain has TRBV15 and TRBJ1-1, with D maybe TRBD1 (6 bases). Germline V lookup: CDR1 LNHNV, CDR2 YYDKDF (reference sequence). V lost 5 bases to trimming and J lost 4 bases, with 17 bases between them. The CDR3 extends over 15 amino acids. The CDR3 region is CATSPHRAIGTEAFF. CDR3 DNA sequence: TGTGCCACCAGCCCACACAGGGCCATAGGCACTGAAGCTTTCTTT. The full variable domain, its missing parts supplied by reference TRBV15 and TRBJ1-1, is DAMVIQNPRYQVTQFGKPVTLSCSQTLNHNVMYWYQQKSSQAPKLLFHYYDKDFNNEADTPDNFQSRRPNTSFCFLDIRSPGLGDTAMYLCATSPHRAIGTEAFFGQGTRLTVV.

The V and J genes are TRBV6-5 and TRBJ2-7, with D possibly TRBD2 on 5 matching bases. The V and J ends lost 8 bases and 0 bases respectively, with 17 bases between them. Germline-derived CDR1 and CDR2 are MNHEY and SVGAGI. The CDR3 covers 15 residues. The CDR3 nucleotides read TGTGCCAGCTCCAGGACTCATCTAAGCTCCTACGAGCAGTACGTC. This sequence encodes CASSRTHLSSYEQYV.

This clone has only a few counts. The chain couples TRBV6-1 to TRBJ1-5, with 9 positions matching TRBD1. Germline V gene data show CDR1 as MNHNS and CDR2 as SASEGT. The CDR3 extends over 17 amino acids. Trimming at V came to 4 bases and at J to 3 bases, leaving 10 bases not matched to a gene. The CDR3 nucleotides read TGTGCCAGCAGTGCCCCGGGACAGGGTCGATTCAATCAGCCCCAGCATTTT. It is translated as CASSAPGQGRFNQPQHF.

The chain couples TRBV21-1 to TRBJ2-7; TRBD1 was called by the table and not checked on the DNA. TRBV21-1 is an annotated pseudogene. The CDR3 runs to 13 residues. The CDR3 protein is CASSKGTVYEQYV. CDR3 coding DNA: TGTGCCAGCAGCAAAGGCACAGTCTACGAGCAGTACGTC.

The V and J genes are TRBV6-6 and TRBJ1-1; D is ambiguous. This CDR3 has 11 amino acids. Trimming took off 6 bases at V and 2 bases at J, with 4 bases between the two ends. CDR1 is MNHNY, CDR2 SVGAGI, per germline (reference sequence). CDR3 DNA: TGTGCCAGCAGAATAAACACTGAAGCTTTCTTT. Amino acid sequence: CASRINTEAFF.

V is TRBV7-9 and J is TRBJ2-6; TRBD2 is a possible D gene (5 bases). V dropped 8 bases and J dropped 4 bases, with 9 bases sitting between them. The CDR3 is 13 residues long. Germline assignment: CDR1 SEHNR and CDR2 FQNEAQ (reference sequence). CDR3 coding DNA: TGTGCCAGCCGGGGATCCGGGGCCAACGTCCTGACTTTC. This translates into CASRGSGANVLTF.

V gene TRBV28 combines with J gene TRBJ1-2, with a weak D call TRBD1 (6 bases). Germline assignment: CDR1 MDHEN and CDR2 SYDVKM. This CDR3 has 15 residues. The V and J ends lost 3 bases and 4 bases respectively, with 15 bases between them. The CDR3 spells CASSFAGARVYGYTF. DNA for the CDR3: TGTGCCAGCAGTTTTGCAGGGGCCCGAGTCTATGGCTACACCTTC.

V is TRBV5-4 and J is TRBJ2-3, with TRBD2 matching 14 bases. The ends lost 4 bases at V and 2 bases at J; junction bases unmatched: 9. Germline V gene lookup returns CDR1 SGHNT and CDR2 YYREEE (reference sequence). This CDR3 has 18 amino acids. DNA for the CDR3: TGTGCCAGCAGCCCCGGGACTAGCGGGAGCCTGCCCACAGATACGCAGTATTTT. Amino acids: CASSPGTSGSLPTDTQYF.

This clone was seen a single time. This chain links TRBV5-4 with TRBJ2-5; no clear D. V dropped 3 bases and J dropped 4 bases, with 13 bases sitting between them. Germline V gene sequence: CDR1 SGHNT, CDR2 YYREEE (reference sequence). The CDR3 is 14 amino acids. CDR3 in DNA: TGTGCCAGCAGCTGGGTAGGCGGTATAGAGACCCAGTACTTC. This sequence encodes CASSWVGGIETQYF.

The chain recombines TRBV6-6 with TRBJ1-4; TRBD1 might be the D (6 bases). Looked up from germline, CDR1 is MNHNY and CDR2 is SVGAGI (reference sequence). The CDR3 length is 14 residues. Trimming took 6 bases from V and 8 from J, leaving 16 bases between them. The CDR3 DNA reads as TGTGCCAGCAGGCCCCCGGGACAAGGAGAAAAACTGTTTTTT. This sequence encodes CASRPPGQGEKLFF.

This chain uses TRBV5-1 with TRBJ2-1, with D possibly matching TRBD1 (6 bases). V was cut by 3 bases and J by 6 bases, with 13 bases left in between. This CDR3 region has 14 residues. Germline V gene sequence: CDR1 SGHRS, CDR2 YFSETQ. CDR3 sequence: CASSSLEGGNEQFF. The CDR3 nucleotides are TGCGCCAGCAGCTCCCTAGAAGGGGGCAATGAGCAGTTCTTC.

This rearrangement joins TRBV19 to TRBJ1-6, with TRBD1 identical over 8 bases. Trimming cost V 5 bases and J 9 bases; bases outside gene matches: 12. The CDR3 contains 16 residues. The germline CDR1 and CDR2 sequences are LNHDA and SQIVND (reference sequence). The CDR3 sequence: CASSRHLTGDISPLHF. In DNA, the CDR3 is TGTGCCAGTAGTCGCCATTTGACAGGGGATATTTCACCCCTCCACTTT.

The CDR3 coding sequence is TGTGCCAGCAGCCAAAAACTAGCGGCTAGCACAGATACGCAGTATTTT. The encoded protein is CASSQKLAASTDTQYF. J is TRBJ2-3 and V is TRBV4-2; 8 bases map to TRBD2. V shed 2 bases, J shed 0 bases, and the junction held 4 bases outside the gene matches. The CDR3 has 16 residues. CDR1 is LGHNA and CDR2 is YNFKEQ in the germline V gene.

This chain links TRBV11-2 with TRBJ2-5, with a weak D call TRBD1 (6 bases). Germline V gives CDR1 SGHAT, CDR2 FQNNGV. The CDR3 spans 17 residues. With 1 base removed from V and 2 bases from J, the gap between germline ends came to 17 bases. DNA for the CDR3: TGTGCCAGCAGCTTAGGAGTATCCGGCGGACAGCAAGAGACCCAGTACTTC. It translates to CASSLGVSGGQQETQYF.

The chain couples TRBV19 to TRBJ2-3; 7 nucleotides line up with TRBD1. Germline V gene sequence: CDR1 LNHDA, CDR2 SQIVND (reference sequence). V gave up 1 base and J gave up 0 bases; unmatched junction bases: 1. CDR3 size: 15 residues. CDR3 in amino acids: CASSIGTGSTDTQYF. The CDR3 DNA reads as TGTGCCAGTAGTATAGGGACAGGAAGCACAGATACGCAGTATTTT.

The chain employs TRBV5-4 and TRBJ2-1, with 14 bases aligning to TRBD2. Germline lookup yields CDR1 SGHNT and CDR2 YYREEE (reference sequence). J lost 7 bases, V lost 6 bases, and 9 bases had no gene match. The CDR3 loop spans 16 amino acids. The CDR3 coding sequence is TGTGCCAGCAAGGACGGGACTAGCGGGAGTTGGAATGAGCAGTTCTTC. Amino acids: CASKDGTSGSWNEQFF.

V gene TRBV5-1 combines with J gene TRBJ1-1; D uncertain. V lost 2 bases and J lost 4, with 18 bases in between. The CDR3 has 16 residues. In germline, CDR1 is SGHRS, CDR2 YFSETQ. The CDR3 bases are TGCGCCAGCAGCTTCCTTGGATCGGGTTTGGGCACTGAAGCTTTCTTT. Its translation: CASSFLGSGLGTEAFF.

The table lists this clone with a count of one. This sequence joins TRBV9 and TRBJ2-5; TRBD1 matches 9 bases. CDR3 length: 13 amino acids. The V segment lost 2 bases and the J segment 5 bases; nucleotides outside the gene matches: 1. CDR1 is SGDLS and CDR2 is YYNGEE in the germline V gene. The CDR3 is CASSVDRGETQYF. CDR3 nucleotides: TGTGCCAGCAGCGTCGACAGGGGGGAGACCCAGTACTTC.